This T cell receptor beta chain was captured by sequencing in a study of T cells in localized non-small cell lung cancer. This clone was seen only once. Method: immunoSEQ multiplex PCR; TCRdb's copy keeps in-frame clones and lacks some. The table has around 70,000 clones, 85% to 90% seen once; the top ten hold 20% to 25%. Germline V gene sequence: CDR1 SEHNR, CDR2 FQNEAQ (reference sequence). V lost 2 bases and J lost 6, with 5 bases in between. CDR3 length: 12 amino acids. The TCR originated in a male donor at least 60 years old with stage III squamous cell lung carcinoma. This chain joins TRBV7-9 and TRBJ1-3; no reliable D call. The sequences come from peripheral blood, collected before any cancer treatment. CDR3 nucleotides: TGTGCCAGCAGCTTATCAGAAAACACCATATATTTT. This translates into CASSLSENTIYF.